Presented here are 29 T cell receptor beta chains from one specimen sequenced in a study of regulatory T cells in long-lasting Graves disease. Relying on iRepertoire HTBI primers and Arm-PCR of CDR3 regions, the team built TCR beta libraries. Using its own MiXCR run on the multiplex PCR reads, TCRdb lists one record per CDR3 protein. The sample has over 350,000 distinct CDR3 sequences, approximately 16% seen once. Time point reported: newly diagnosed GD, antithyroid drugs for less than 3 months. From RNA extracted from PBMCs, the TCR library was made. In addition, the sample was reused for a study of T cells in Graves' hyperthyroidism and ophthalmopathy.

The source material was peripheral blood mononuclear cells (PBMCs), sampled at new diagnosis, from a patient treated with antithyroid drugs. These receptors were taken from a woman between 40 and 55 years old with Graves disease.

V and J are TRBV19 and TRBJ1-5, with D perhaps matching TRBD1 (6 bases). V lost 6 bases, J lost 6 bases, and 12 bases lay in between. The CDR3 length is 13 residues. Germline lookup yields CDR1 LNHDA and CDR2 SQIVND (reference sequence). CDR3 sequence (DNA): TGTGCCAGTAGGGACAGCTCGGTTCAGCCCCAGCATTTT. Protein sequence: CASRDSSVQPQHF.

This clonotype was seen many times. V is TRBV6-5 and J is TRBJ2-7, with TRBD1 identical over 7 bases. The CDR3 consists of 14 residues. Germline assignment: CDR1 MNHEY and CDR2 SVGAGI. Trimming took 4 bases from V and 7 from J; bases not matched to a gene: 10. The CDR3 DNA reads TGTGCCAGCAGTTCCGGGACAGATAGGTGGGAGCAGTACTTC. Residues: CASSSGTDRWEQYF.

This clonotype was seen at least ten times. The rearrangement joins TRBV7-9 to TRBJ2-5; 11 bases are a match to TRBD1. Germline loops: CDR1 SEHNR, CDR2 FQNEAQ (reference sequence). V lost 6 bases and J lost 5; bases outside the gene matches: 26. CDR3 length: 21 residues. The CDR3 region has the DNA TGTGCCAGCAGACCCCGGATTACCCTCCAGCTTAAGCGGGACAGGGGGGAGACCCAGTACTTC. It translates to CASRPRITLQLKRDRGETQYF.

CDR3 loop: CASSQDWNTGELFF. The DNA for the CDR3 is TGTGCCAGCAGCCAGGACTGGAACACCGGGGAGCTGTTTTTT. The chain links TRBV14 to TRBJ2-2; D perhaps matches TRBD2 (5 bases). Germline CDR1 is SGHDN and CDR2 is FVKESK. The CDR3 has 14 amino acids. Trimming removed 3 bases at V and 1 base at J, with 6 bases between.

The CDR3 DNA reads TGTGCCATCAGTGATCCGGAAGGGGGAGTTCCCTACGAGCAGTACTTC. It yields the protein CAISDPEGGVPYEQYF. The rearrangement uses TRBV10-3 and TRBJ2-7, with D tentatively TRBD1 (6 bases). The length of the CDR3 is 16 residues. V shed 3 bases and J shed 2 bases, with 17 bases lying between them. The germline gives CDR1 ENHRY, CDR2 SYGVKD.

This clonotype was seen ten or more times. The gene calls are TRBV11-3 and TRBJ2-2; D call uncertain. Deletions cut 6 bases from V and 7 bases from J, with 9 bases between. This CDR3 spans 12 amino acids. Germline V CDR1 and CDR2: SGHNT, YENEEA. The CDR3 loop is CASRVGSGELFF. Written as DNA, the CDR3 is TGTGCCAGCAGGGTAGGAAGCGGGGAGCTGTTTTTT.

This clonotype has at least ten counts. The chain combines TRBV12-3 or TRBV12-4 with TRBJ2-2; TRBD2 matches at 12 bases. CDR3 length: 18 residues. After removal of 5 bases from V and 1 base from J, the junction contained 8 bases not matched to a gene. CDR3 sequence: CASSPLAGGMMNTGELFF. The CDR3 DNA reads as TGTGCCAGCAGTCCTCTAGCGGGAGGGATGATGAACACCGGGGAGCTGTTTTTT.

J is TRBJ2-1 and V is TRBV28; TRBD2 aligns across 8 bases. The V segment lost 5 bases and the J segment 8 bases; nucleotides outside the gene matches: 14. Germline V gene data show CDR1 as MDHEN and CDR2 as SYDVKM. The length of the CDR3 is 16 residues. The CDR3 region is CASSAILADSRHEQFF. In DNA form, the CDR3 reads TGTGCCAGCAGTGCAATACTAGCGGACAGCCGCCATGAGCAGTTCTTC.

This clonotype was seen only a few times. The chain carries TRBV18 and TRBJ1-1; the match to TRBD1 covers 12 bases. CDR1 and CDR2 from the germline V gene are KGHSH and LQKENI. There are 16 residues in the CDR3. The V segment lost 3 bases and the J segment 5 bases; nucleotides outside the gene matches: 7. Here the CDR3 reads CASSPPGTGGGTEAFF. The CDR3 DNA reads as TGTGCCAGCTCACCGCCGGGGACAGGGGGCGGGACTGAAGCTTTCTTT.

This clonotype was picked up a small number of times. The chain couples TRBV19 to TRBJ1-2; D remains unclear. CDR1 LNHDA and CDR2 SQIVND come from the germline V gene (reference sequence). Trimming removed 3 bases at V and 8 bases at J, with 13 bases between. This CDR3 is 13 amino acids long. The CDR3 sequence is CASSIRESVGYTF. The CDR3 DNA reads as TGTGCCAGTAGTATCCGGGAGTCTGTGGGCTACACCTTC. Variable domain in full (rest from reference TRBV19 and TRBJ1-2): DGGITQSPKYLFRKEGQNVTLSCEQNLNHDAMYWYRQDPGQGLRLIYYSQIVNDFQKGDIAEGYSVSREKKESFPLTVTSAQKNPTAFYLCASSIRESVGYTFGSGTRLTVV.

The sample holds many counts of this clonotype. DNA of the CDR3: TGTGCCAGCAGTTTATCAGGACCATACAATGAGCAGTTCTTC. The encoded protein is CASSLSGPYNEQFF. The V and J genes are TRBV28 and TRBJ2-1; the D is unclear. Trimming pared 1 base from V and 4 bases from J, leaving 8 bases between. This CDR3 has 14 residues. Germline lookup yields CDR1 MDHEN and CDR2 SYDVKM.

This clonotype was seen repeatedly, ten times or more. The V call is TRBV2, the J call TRBJ1-1, with D possibly TRBD1 on 6 matching bases. Trimming took 4 bases from V and 4 from J, leaving 13 bases between them. The CDR3 is 14 amino acids. Germline CDR1 SNHLY, CDR2 FYNNEI. The CDR3 DNA is TGTGCCAGCAGTGTAGGTAGGGGGGGCACTGAAGCTTTCTTT. It encodes CASSVGRGGTEAFF.

This clonotype showed up just a few times. V usage is TRBV7-2 and J usage is TRBJ2-2; no clear D. V was shortened by 2 bases and J by 2 bases, with 9 bases between the two germline ends. Per the germline V gene, CDR1 is SGHTA and CDR2 is FQGNSA. The CDR3 has 15 residues. The CDR3 region has the DNA TGTGCCAGCAGCTTAAGGGCCGGTAACACCGGGGAGCTGTTTTTT. Residues: CASSLRAGNTGELFF.

This clonotype has only a few counts. V and J are TRBV20-1 and TRBJ2-3; 7 nucleotides line up with TRBD2. The CDR3 sequence is 17 residues long. Germline CDR1 DFQATT, CDR2 SNEGSKA (reference sequence). Trimming took 5 bases from V and 4 from J; bases not matched to a gene: 18. The CDR3, as DNA: TGCAGTGCTTCGAGACCTCTAGCGGTTGGGGTGTCAGATACGCAGTATTTT. It yields the protein CSASRPLAVGVSDTQYF.

In this sample, this clonotype turned up a few times. J is TRBJ2-2 and V is TRBV9; a weak D match, TRBD1 (5 bases). CDR3 size: 17 residues. From germline, CDR1 is SGDLS and CDR2 YYNGEE. Trimming took 0 bases from V and 1 from J, leaving 13 bases between them. The CDR3 bases are TGTGCCAGCAGCGTAGGCAGGGTGAAGGGGAACACCGGGGAGCTGTTTTTT. Translating gives CASSVGRVKGNTGELFF.

The table lists this clonotype with a few counts. The V call is TRBV19, the J call TRBJ2-1; 7 nucleotides agree with TRBD1. Trimming took 7 bases from V and 6 from J; bases not matched to a gene: 6. The CDR3 is 13 residues long. Germline V gene data show CDR1 as LNHDA and CDR2 as SQIVND (reference sequence). The CDR3 is CASTGTELNEQFF. DNA for the CDR3: TGTGCCAGTACCGGGACAGAGCTCAATGAGCAGTTCTTC.

At least ten counts were recorded for this clonotype. The chain links TRBV5-4 to TRBJ2-3; D unresolved. CDR3 length equals 15 residues. V lost 4 bases and J 3 bases, leaving 15 bases between the germline ends. CDR1 SGHNT and CDR2 YYREEE come from the germline V gene (reference sequence). CDR3 sequence: CASSQAQSETDTQYF. The CDR3 DNA follows: TGTGCCAGCAGCCAGGCCCAAAGCGAGACAGATACGCAGTATTTT.

About this clonotype: This is likely an artifact of a read error, given a far larger clone one base away. The rearrangement joins TRBV7-2 to TRBJ2-1; 9 bases align to TRBD2. The V segment lost 7 bases and the J segment 7 bases; nucleotides outside the gene matches: 5. CDR3 length: 13 residues. Germline V gives CDR1 SGHTA, CDR2 FQGNSA. The CDR3: CASNSAGGNEQFF. CDR3 coding DNA: TGTGCCAGCAACTCGGCGGGAGGGAATGAGCAGTTCTTC.

This clonotype has ten or more counts. The V and J genes are TRBV28 and TRBJ2-3; D may match TRBD1 or TRBD2 (5 bases each). CDR3 length: 17 residues. The germline V gene encodes CDR1 MDHEN and CDR2 SYDVKM. V lost 2 bases and J lost 0, with 15 bases in between. CDR3 DNA: TGTGCCAGCAGTTTAGCGGGCGCAGGGCTGAGCACAGATACGCAGTATTTT. Residues: CASSLAGAGLSTDTQYF.

Notes on this clonotype: A read error may be the cause here, since a much bigger clone is one base away. The chain uses TRBV28 and TRBJ1-5; the D is unclear. This CDR3 has 13 residues. Germline loops: CDR1 MDHEN, CDR2 SYDVKM. The CDR3 is CVSSLQYNQPQHF. The CDR3 region has the DNA TGTGTCAGCAGTCTTCAATACAATCAGCCCCAGCATTTT.

This clonotype was seen repeatedly, ten times or more. The chain recombines TRBV13 with TRBJ2-1, with TRBD1 matching 7 bases. In germline, CDR1 is PRHDT, CDR2 FYEKMQ (reference sequence). V was pared by 6 bases and J by 1 base, with 3 bases of the junction left unmatched. The CDR3 runs to 14 residues. CDR3 bases: TGTGCCAGCAGTCCGGGACAGTCCTACAATGAGCAGTTCTTC. Translated: CASSPGQSYNEQFF.

Many counts were recorded for this clonotype. The chain combines TRBV12-3 or TRBV12-4 with TRBJ2-1; D ambiguous. Trimming shortened V by 6 bases and J by 4 bases, and 10 bases separated the two germline ends. There are 13 residues in the CDR3. CDR3 sequence (DNA): TGTGCCAGCAGCCGTGGGGATTACAATGAGCAGTTCTTC. Residues: CASSRGDYNEQFF.

In its sample, this clonotype was seen many times. The chain has TRBV7-3 and TRBJ2-1, with 7 bases that match TRBD2. The J segment lost 2 bases and the V segment lost 5 bases, leaving 9 bases of the junction unmatched. The CDR3 consists of 16 residues. Germline CDR1 reads SGHTA; CDR2 reads FQGTGA. The CDR3, as DNA: TGTGCCAGCAGCCCTGCCGCGGGAGTCGCCTACAATGAGCAGTTCTTC. This codes for CASSPAAGVAYNEQFF.

This clonotype was observed at least ten times. V usage is TRBV28 and J usage is TRBJ2-7; tentative D call: TRBD2 (6 bases). CDR1 and CDR2 (germline): MDHEN, SYDVKM. The CDR3 is 15 amino acids. With 7 bases removed from V and 6 bases from J, the gap between germline ends came to 22 bases. The CDR3 coding sequence is TGTGCCAGCAATACCCTGGTGGGCGGGATTGGCGAGCAGTACTTC. Its protein is CASNTLVGGIGEQYF.

This clonotype was counted only a few times. J is TRBJ1-2 and V is TRBV28; a weak D match, TRBD1 (5 bases). Trimming removed 6 bases from V and 3 bases from J, with 14 bases in between. Per germline, CDR1 MDHEN and CDR2 SYDVKM. The CDR3 sequence is 14 residues long. The CDR3 nucleotides are TGTGCCAGCAGCAAGACAGCCTGGGACTATGGCTACACCTTC. This codes for CASSKTAWDYGYTF.

This clonotype turned up a few times. The rearrangement joins TRBV20-1 to TRBJ1-3; D may be TRBD1 (6 bases). CDR3 size: 15 residues. Trimming stripped 6 bases from V and 0 bases from J, with 15 bases between. Germline V gene sequence: CDR1 DFQATT, CDR2 SNEGSKA (reference sequence). CDR3 DNA: TGCAGTGCGAGGGGGGCGGGGAGCTCTGGAAACACCATATATTTT. This codes for CSARGAGSSGNTIYF.

V and J are TRBV9 and TRBJ2-7, with TRBD1 identical over 7 bases. The V segment lost 3 bases and the J segment 6 bases; nucleotides outside the gene matches: 6. The germline V gene has CDR1 SGDLS and CDR2 YYNGEE. The CDR3 length is 13 residues. DNA of the CDR3: TGTGCCAGCAGCGAAGGCAGGGGGACCGAGCAGTACTTC. Its translation: CASSEGRGTEQYF.

The chain couples TRBV11-3 to TRBJ1-4, with 8 bases aligning to TRBD1. The J segment lost 5 bases and the V segment lost 4 bases, leaving 6 bases of the junction unmatched. This CDR3 region has 15 residues. Germline V gene data show CDR1 as SGHNT and CDR2 as YENEEA. CDR3 nucleotide sequence: TGTGCCAGCAGCTCCCAGGGGGCTGGAAATGAAAAACTGTTTTTT. The encoded protein is CASSSQGAGNEKLFF.

This clonotype has ten or more counts. The rearrangement uses TRBV30 and TRBJ2-7; D ambiguous. Looked up from germline, CDR1 is GTSNPN and CDR2 is SVGIG (reference sequence). The CDR3 loop spans 13 amino acids. V dropped 7 bases and J dropped 4 bases, with 17 bases sitting between them. Written as DNA, the CDR3 is TGTGCCTCCGATGGGGTTACGCCGTACGAGCAGTACTTC. Translation gives CASDGVTPYEQYF.